Listed below are T cell receptor beta chains from one sample, sequenced in a study of cytomegalovirus exposure and HLA in healthy donors. TCRdb's copy holds only in-frame clones and misses some; the assay was immunoSEQ multiplex PCR. The sample lists tens of thousands of clones, around 40% occurring once. The sample was PBMCs. The receptors originated from a woman aged 45-65 years in good health and CMV-seronegative. Both conserved end residues are part of each CDR3. A D gene is named only where the DNA matches it firmly. The size field is filled for only some rows; it gives once, few, many or a size class.

.,TRBV6-1,TRBJ2-3,14,.,CASSGGVSTDTQYF,TGTGCCAGCAGTGGGGGGGTTAGCACAGATACGCAGTATTTT
.,TRBV15,TRBJ1-2,14,.,CATSPPGGRYGYTF,TGTGCCACCAGCCCCCCCGGGGGGCGGTATGGCTACACCTTC
TRBD1,TRBV2,TRBJ2-5,13,.,CASDRGRGETQYF,TGTGCCAGCGACAGGGGGCGCGGGGAGACCCAGTACTTC
TRBD1,TRBV7-9,TRBJ1-1,12,.,CASSFGQDEAFF,TGTGCCAGCAGCTTCGGACAGGATGAAGCTTTCTTT
.,TRBV28,TRBJ1-5,16,.,CASRTRRGANHQPQHF,TGTGCCAGCAGAACCCGCCGGGGGGCAAATCATCAGCCCCAGCATTTT
.,TRBV28,TRBJ2-7,13,.,CASSPGQSYEQYF,TGTGCCAGCAGCCCCGGACAGAGCTACGAGCAGTACTTC
TRBD1,TRBV5-6,TRBJ1-1,14,.,CASSLGQGGTEAFF,TGTGCCAGCAGCCTGGGACAGGGCGGGACTGAAGCTTTCTTT
TRBD1,TRBV4-1,TRBJ2-7,15,few,CASSRDRGSSYEQYF,TGCGCCAGCAGCCGGGACAGGGGGTCCTCCTACGAGCAGTACTTC
TRBD1,TRBV28,TRBJ1-1,14,.,CASSSSGGNTEAFF,TGTGCCAGCAGTTCCTCAGGGGGGAACACTGAAGCTTTCTTT
TRBD2,TRBV5-4,TRBJ2-5,14,.,CASSPGLREETQYF,TGTGCCAGCAGCCCGGGACTAAGGGAAGAGACCCAGTACTTC
TRBD2,TRBV30,TRBJ2-5,15,few,CAWSVQLAGIGTQYF,TGTGCCTGGAGTGTACAGTTAGCGGGAATAGGGACCCAGTACTTC
TRBD2,TRBV5-1,TRBJ2-7,15,.,CASSLDSGGVYEQYF,TGCGCCAGCAGCTTGGACTCGGGGGGGGTCTACGAGCAGTACTTC
TRBD1,TRBV5-5,TRBJ1-6,15,.,CASTKQGTDNSPLHF,TGTGCCAGCACGAAACAGGGGACAGATAATTCACCCCTCCACTTT
TRBD1,TRBV7-9,TRBJ2-1,13,.,CASTRQGANEQFF,TGTGCCAGTACAAGACAGGGGGCCAATGAGCAGTTCTTC
.,TRBV11-2,TRBJ2-7,14,.,CASSGPRFSYEQYF,TGTGCCAGCAGCGGGCCCCGTTTCTCCTACGAGCAGTACTTC
.,TRBV6-6,TRBJ2-1,15,.,CASSATGSSYNEQFF,TGTGCCAGCAGTGCTACAGGGAGTTCCTACAATGAGCAGTTCTTC
.,TRBV5-1,TRBJ2-1,13,.,CASRRVMDNEQFF,TGCGCCAGCAGGAGGGTTATGGACAATGAGCAGTTCTTC
TRBD1,TRBV5-1,TRBJ2-7,15,once,CASSLGGQGFYEQYF,TGCGCCAGCAGCCTCGGAGGACAGGGCTTCTACGAGCAGTACTTC
.,TRBV7-8,TRBJ2-7,16,.,CASSSYRVPTKYEQYF,TGTGCCAGCAGCTCTTACAGGGTCCCAACCAAGTACGAGCAGTACTTC
.,TRBV19,TRBJ2-5,12,few,CASSIHGETQYF,TGTGCCAGTAGTATACACGGGGAGACCCAGTACTTC
TRBD1,TRBV19,TRBJ1-2,13,.,CASRQGERYGYTF,TGTGCCAGCAGACAGGGGGAACGGTATGGCTACACCTTC
TRBD1,TRBV18,TRBJ1-2,13,few,CASSPDRDYGYTF,TGTGCCAGCTCACCCGACAGGGACTATGGCTACACCTTC
TRBD1,TRBV6-6,TRBJ1-1,14,few,CASSLTGEHTEAFF,TGTGCCAGCAGTCTCACAGGGGAGCACACTGAAGCTTTCTTT
TRBD1,TRBV19,TRBJ2-7,16,.,CASSIAGQDIRAEQYF,TGTGCCAGTAGTATCGCGGGACAGGACATCAGGGCCGAGCAGTACTTC
TRBD1,TRBV18,TRBJ2-4,14,.,CASSPGTGENIQYF,TGTGCCAGCTCACCTGGGACAGGGGAAAACATTCAGTACTTC
TRBD2,TRBV7-9,TRBJ2-2,14,.,CASMLAGDTGELFF,TGTGCCAGCATGTTAGCGGGAGACACCGGGGAGCTGTTTTTT
TRBD2,TRBV29-1,TRBJ2-1,12,few,CSVPSGGNEQFF,TGCAGCGTGCCCTCGGGGGGCAATGAGCAGTTCTTC
.,TRBV11-2,TRBJ1-2,11,few,CASSSSYGYTF,TGTGCCAGCAGCTCGTCCTATGGCTACACCTTC
TRBD2,TRBV5-1,TRBJ2-1,16,.,CASSSSGTSGYNEQFF,TGCGCCAGCAGCTCCTCCGGGACTAGCGGCTACAATGAGCAGTTCTTC
.,TRBV7-8,TRBJ2-2,18,.,CASSPYRVLPPNTGELFF,TGTGCCAGCAGCCCATACAGGGTCCTACCCCCGAACACCGGGGAGCTGTTTTTT
.,TRBV5-1,TRBJ2-3,15,.,CASSLSTLSTDTQYF,TGCGCCAGCAGCTTGAGTACACTAAGCACAGATACGCAGTATTTT
TRBD2,TRBV2,TRBJ2-1,15,few,CASSGSGRTYNEQFF,TGTGCCAGCAGCGGGAGCGGGAGGACCTACAATGAGCAGTTCTTC
.,TRBV20-1,TRBJ2-1,11,.,CSARIVGEQFF,TGCAGTGCTAGAATCGTCGGTGAGCAGTTCTTC
.,TRBV7-2,TRBJ2-6,15,.,CASSLDSSGANVLTF,TGTGCCAGCAGCTTAGACAGCTCTGGGGCCAACGTCCTGACTTTC
TRBD1,TRBV5-1,TRBJ1-4,15,.,CASSNPQGAREKLFF,TGCGCCAGCAGCAACCCACAGGGGGCGCGAGAAAAACTGTTTTTT
.,TRBV28,TRBJ2-1,11,few,CASSFRNEQFF,TGTGCCAGCAGTTTCAGGAATGAGCAGTTCTTC
.,TRBV6-1,TRBJ1-3,15,.,CASSEVAGRGNTIYF,TGTGCCAGCAGTGAAGTTGCGGGGCGCGGAAACACCATATATTTT
TRBD1,TRBV30,TRBJ1-2,14,.,CAWSVLGTGVGYTF,TGTGCCTGGAGTGTACTTGGGACAGGGGTTGGCTACACCTTC
.,TRBV6-1,TRBJ1-3,14,.,CASSVNYSGNTIYF,TGTGCCAGCTCCGTTAATTACTCTGGAAACACCATATATTTT
.,TRBV7-9,TRBJ2-1,13,.,CASSQDSVLIGFF,TGTGCCAGCAGCCAAGACAGCGTTTTAATCGGGTTCTTC
.,TRBV10-3,TRBJ1-5,14,.,CAISEQGGNQPQHF,TGTGCCATCAGTGAACAGGGCGGGAATCAGCCCCAGCATTTT
TRBD2,TRBV19,TRBJ2-3,18,few,CASSRALDSGVSTDTQYF,TGTGCCAGTAGCCGGGCCCTAGATAGCGGGGTTAGCACAGATACGCAGTATTTT
TRBD1,TRBV7-9,TRBJ1-2,15,.,CASSLGTGEVYGYTF,TGTGCCAGCAGCTTAGGCACAGGGGAAGTTTATGGCTACACCTTC
TRBD1,TRBV4-2,TRBJ1-2,24,.,CASSHLKLRATGAGGNYMEWGYTF,TGTGCCAGCAGCCATCTGAAGTTACGCGCGACCGGGGCAGGGGGCAATTACATGGAGTGGGGCTACACCTTC
TRBD1,TRBV5-6,TRBJ2-1,15,few,CASSRDRGSSNEQFF,TGTGCCAGCAGCCGAGACAGGGGAAGTTCCAATGAGCAGTTCTTC
TRBD1,TRBV5-8,TRBJ1-5,15,.,CASRSGQGWDQPQHF,TGTGCCAGCAGATCCGGACAGGGATGGGATCAGCCCCAGCATTTT
TRBD1,TRBV5-6,TRBJ2-7,14,few,CASSRDRVLYEQYF,TGTGCCAGCAGCCGGGACAGGGTCCTCTACGAGCAGTACTTC
.,TRBV15,TRBJ2-5,12,.,CATSSPFETQYF,TGTGCCACCAGCAGCCCCTTCGAGACCCAGTACTTC
TRBD2,TRBV28,TRBJ2-7,16,.,CASRPLAGGRRAEQYF,TGTGCCAGCAGACCTCTAGCGGGAGGGCGACGGGCCGAGCAGTACTTC